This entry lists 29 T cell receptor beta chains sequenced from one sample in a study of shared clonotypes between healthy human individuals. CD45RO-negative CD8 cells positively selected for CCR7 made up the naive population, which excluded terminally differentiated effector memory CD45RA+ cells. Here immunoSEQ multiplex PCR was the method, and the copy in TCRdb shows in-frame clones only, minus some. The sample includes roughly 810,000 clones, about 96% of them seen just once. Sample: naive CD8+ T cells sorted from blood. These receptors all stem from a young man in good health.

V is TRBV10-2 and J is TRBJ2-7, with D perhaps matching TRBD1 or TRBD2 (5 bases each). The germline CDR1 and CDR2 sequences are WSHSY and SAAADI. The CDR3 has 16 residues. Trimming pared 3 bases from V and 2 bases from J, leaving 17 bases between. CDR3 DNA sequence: TGCGCCAGCAGTGACTCGCGAGGGACCGGCGCCTACGAGCAGTACTTC. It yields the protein CASSDSRGTGAYEQYF.

CDR3 in amino acids: CASSQDNKGSGANVLTF. CDR3 nucleotides: TGCGCCAGCAGCCAAGATAACAAGGGATCTGGGGCCAACGTCCTGACTTTC. The gene calls are TRBV4-3 and TRBJ2-6; D is unclear. The germline V gene encodes CDR1 LGHNA and CDR2 YSLEER. The length of the CDR3 is 17 residues. V lost 0 bases and J lost 1, with 10 bases in between.

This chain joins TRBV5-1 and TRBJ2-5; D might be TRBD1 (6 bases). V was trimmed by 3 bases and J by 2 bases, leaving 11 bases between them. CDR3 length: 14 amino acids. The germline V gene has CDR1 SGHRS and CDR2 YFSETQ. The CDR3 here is CASSSNRDQETQYF. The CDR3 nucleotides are TGCGCCAGCAGCTCCAACAGGGATCAAGAGACCCAGTACTTC.

The CDR3 spells CASSEQGASQETQYF. CDR3 bases: TGTGCCAGCAGTGAACAGGGGGCGTCCCAAGAGACCCAGTACTTC. This chain joins TRBV28 and TRBJ2-5; 9 positions agree with TRBD1. The germline gives CDR1 MDHEN, CDR2 SYDVKM. Germline trimming cut 5 bases from V and 1 base from J; bases unmatched to any gene: 5. The CDR3 sequence is 15 residues long.

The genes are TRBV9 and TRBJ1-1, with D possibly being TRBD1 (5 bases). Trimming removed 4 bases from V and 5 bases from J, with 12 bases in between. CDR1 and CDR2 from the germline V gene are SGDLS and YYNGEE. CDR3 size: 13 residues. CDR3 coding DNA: TGTGCCAGCAGCAATGGGGGGGTGACTGAAGCTTTCTTT. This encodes CASSNGGVTEAFF.

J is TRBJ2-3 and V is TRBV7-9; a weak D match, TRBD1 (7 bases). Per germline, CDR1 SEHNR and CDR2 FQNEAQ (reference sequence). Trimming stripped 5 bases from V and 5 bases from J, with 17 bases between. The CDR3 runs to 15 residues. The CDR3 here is CASSPPAGGLDTQYF. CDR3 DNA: TGTGCCAGCAGCCCCCCGGCAGGGGGGTTAGATACGCAGTATTTT.

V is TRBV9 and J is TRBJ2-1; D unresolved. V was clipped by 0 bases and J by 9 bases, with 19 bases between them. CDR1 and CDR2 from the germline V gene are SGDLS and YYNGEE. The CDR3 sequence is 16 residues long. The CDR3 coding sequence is TGTGCCAGCAGCGTAGTGTTCGACGTGGTAGGGTCTGAGCAGTTCTTC. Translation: CASSVVFDVVGSEQFF. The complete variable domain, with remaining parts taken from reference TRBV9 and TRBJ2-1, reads DSGVTQTPKHLITATGQRVTLRCSPRSGDLSVYWYQQSLDQGLQFLIQYYNGEERAKGNILERFSAQQFPDLHSELNLSSLELGDSALYFCASSVVFDVVGSEQFFGPGTRLTVL.

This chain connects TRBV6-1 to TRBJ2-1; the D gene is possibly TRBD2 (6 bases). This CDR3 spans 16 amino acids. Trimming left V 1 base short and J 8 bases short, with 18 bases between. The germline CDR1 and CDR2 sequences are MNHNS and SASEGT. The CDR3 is CASSEGVGLKGHEQFF. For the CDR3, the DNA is TGTGCCAGCAGTGAAGGCGTGGGACTGAAAGGCCATGAGCAGTTCTTC.

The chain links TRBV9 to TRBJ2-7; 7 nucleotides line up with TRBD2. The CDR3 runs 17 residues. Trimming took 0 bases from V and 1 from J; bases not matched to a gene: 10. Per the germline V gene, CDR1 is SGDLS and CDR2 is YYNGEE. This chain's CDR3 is CASSVARRRESSYEQYF. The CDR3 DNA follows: TGTGCCAGCAGCGTAGCTAGAAGGCGGGAGAGTTCCTACGAGCAGTACTTC.

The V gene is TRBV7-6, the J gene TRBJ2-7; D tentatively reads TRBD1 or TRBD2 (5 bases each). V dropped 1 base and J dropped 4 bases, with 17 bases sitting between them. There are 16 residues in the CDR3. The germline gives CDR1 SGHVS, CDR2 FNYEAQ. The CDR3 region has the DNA TGTGCCAGCAGCTTAGACGTTCGGGACCAAAAATACGAGCAGTACTTC. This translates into CASSLDVRDQKYEQYF.

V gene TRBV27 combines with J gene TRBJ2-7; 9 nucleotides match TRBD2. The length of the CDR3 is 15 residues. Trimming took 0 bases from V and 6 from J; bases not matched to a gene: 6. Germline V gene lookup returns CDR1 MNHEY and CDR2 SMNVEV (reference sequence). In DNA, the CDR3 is TGTGCCAGCAGTTTATCGGCTAGCGGGACCATCGAGCAGTACTTC. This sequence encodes CASSLSASGTIEQYF.

CDR3 region: CASSQRDLANYEQYF. The CDR3 nucleotides read TGCGCCAGCAGCCAGAGGGACTTGGCCAACTACGAGCAGTACTTC. V and J are TRBV4-1 and TRBJ2-7; perhaps TRBD2 as D (6 bases). V dropped 3 bases and J dropped 3 bases, with 15 bases sitting between them. The CDR3 contains 15 residues. Germline lookup yields CDR1 MGHRA and CDR2 YSYEKL.

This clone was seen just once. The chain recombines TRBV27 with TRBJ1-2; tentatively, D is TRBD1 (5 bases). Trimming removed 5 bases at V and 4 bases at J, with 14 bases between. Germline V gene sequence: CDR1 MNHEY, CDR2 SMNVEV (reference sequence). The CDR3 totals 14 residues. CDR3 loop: CASSPQGSGYGYTF. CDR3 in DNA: TGTGCCAGCAGTCCGCAGGGTAGCGGCTATGGCTACACCTTC.

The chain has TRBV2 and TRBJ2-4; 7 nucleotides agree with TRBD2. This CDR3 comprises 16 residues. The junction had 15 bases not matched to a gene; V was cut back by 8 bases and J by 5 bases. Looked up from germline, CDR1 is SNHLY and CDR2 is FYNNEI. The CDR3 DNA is TGTGCCAGCCCCTTGAGGAGGGAGGGCCCTGAAAACATTCAGTACTTC. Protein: CASPLRREGPENIQYF.

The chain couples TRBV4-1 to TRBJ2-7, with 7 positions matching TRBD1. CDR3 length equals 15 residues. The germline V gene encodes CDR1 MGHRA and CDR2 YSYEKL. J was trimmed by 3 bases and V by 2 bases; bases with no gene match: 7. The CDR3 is CASSQTEGQFYEQYF. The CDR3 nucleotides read TGCGCCAGCAGCCAAACTGAGGGACAGTTCTACGAGCAGTACTTC.

The CDR3 nucleotides read TGTGCCAGCAGCCACGCCCATGAGCAGTTCTTC. Its translation: CASSHAHEQFF. This chain connects TRBV11-2 to TRBJ2-1; D remains unclear. The CDR3 consists of 11 residues. Trimming left V 5 bases short and J 8 bases short, with 7 bases between. Germline lookup yields CDR1 SGHAT and CDR2 FQNNGV.

Here the CDR3 reads CASSTPGTDNYGYTF. The CDR3 DNA sequence: TGTGCCAGTAGTACGCCCGGGACAGACAACTATGGCTACACCTTC. The gene calls are TRBV19 and TRBJ1-2; 7 positions agree with TRBD1. Losses at the gene ends were 4 bases for V and 2 bases for J; bases not matched to a gene: 7. Germline CDR1 and CDR2: LNHDA and SQIVND (reference sequence). This CDR3 has 15 residues.

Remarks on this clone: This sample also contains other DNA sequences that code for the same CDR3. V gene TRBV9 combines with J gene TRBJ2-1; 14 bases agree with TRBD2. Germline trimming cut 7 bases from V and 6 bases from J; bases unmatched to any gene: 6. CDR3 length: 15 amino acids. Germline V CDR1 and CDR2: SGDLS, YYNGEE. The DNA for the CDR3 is TGTGCCAGCTCTGGAGGGACTAGCGGGAGCAATGAGCAGTTCTTC. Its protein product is CASSGGTSGSNEQFF.

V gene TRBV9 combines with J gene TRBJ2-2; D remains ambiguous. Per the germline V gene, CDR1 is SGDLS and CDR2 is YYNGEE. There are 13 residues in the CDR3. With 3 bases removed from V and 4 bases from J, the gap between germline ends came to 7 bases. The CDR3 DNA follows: TGTGCCAGCAGCGATGCTAGCACCGGGGAGCTGTTTTTT. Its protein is CASSDASTGELFF.

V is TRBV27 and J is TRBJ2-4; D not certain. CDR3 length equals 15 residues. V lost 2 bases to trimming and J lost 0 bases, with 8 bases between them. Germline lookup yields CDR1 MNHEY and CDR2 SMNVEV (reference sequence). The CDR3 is CASSLSVVAKNIQYF. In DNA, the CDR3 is TGTGCCAGCAGTTTAAGCGTCGTAGCCAAAAACATTCAGTACTTC.

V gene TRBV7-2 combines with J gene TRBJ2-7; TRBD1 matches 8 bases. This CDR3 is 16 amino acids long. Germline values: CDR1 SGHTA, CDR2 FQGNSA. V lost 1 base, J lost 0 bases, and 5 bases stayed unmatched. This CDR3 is CASSLGGQVNSYEQYF. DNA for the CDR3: TGTGCCAGCAGCTTAGGGGGACAGGTAAACTCCTACGAGCAGTACTTC. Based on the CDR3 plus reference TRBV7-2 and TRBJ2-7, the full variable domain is GAGVSQSPSNKVTEKGKDVELRCDPISGHTALYWYRQSLGQGLEFLIYFQGNSAPDKSGLPSDRFSAERTGGSVSTLTIQRTQQEDSAVYLCASSLGGQVNSYEQYFGPGTRLTVT.

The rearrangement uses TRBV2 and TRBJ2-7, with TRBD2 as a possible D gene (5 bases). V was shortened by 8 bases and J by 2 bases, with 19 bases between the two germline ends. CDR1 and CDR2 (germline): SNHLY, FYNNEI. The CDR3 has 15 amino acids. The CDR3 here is CASRRSREGPYEQYF. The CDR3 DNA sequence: TGTGCCAGCCGGAGGTCCCGAGAAGGTCCCTACGAGCAGTACTTC.

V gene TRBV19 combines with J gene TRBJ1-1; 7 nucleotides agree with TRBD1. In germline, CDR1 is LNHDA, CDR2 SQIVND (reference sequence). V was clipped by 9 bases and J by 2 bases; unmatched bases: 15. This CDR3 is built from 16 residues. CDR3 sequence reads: CASRSPTGTANTEAFF. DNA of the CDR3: TGTGCCAGCAGATCCCCTACCGGGACAGCCAACACTGAAGCTTTCTTT.

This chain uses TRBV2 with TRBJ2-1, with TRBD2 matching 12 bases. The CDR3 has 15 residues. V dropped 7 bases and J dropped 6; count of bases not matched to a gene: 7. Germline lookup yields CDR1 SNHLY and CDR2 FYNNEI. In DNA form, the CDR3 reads TGTGCCAGCACTAGCGGGAGGGGGGAGGTCAATGAGCAGTTCTTC. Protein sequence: CASTSGRGEVNEQFF.

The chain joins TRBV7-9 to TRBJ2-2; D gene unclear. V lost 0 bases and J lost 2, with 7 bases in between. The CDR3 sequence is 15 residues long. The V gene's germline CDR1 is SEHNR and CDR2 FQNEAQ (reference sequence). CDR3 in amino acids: CASSLAGSNTGELFF. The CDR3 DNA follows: TGTGCCAGCAGCTTAGCCGGGTCTAACACCGGGGAGCTGTTTTTT.

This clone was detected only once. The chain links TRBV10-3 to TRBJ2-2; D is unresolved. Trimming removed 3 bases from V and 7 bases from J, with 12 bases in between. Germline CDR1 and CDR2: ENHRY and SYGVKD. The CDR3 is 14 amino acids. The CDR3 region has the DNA TGTGCCATCAGTGATCCGGACGGTGGCGGGGAGCTGTTTTTT. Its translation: CAISDPDGGGELFF.

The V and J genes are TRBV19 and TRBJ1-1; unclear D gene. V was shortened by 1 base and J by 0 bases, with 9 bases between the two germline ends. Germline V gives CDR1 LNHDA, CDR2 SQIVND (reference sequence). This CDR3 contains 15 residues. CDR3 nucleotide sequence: TGTGCCAGTAGTATAGCAGGAGGACTGAACACTGAAGCTTTCTTT. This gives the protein CASSIAGGLNTEAFF.

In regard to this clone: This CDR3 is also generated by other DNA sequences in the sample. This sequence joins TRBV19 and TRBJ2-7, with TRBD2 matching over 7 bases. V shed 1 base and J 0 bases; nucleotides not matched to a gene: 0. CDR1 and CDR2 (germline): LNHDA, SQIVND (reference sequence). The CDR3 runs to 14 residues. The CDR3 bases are TGTGCCAGTAGTATAGCGGGAGGCTCCTACGAGCAGTACTTC. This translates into CASSIAGGSYEQYF. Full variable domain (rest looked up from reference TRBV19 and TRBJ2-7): DGGITQSPKYLFRKEGQNVTLSCEQNLNHDAMYWYRQDPGQGLRLIYYSQIVNDFQKGDIAEGYSVSREKKESFPLTVTSAQKNPTAFYLCASSIAGGSYEQYFGPGTRLTVT.

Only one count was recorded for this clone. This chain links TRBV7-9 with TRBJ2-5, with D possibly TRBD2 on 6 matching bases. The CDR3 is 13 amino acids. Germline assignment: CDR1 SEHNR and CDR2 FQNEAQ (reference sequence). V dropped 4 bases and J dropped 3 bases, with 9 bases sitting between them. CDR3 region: CASSSRREETQYF. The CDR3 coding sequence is TGTGCCAGCAGCTCCAGGAGGGAAGAGACCCAGTACTTC.